This T cell receptor (beta chain) came from a study of T cells in Graves' hyperthyroidism and ophthalmopathy. Whole-study findings and limits: A median 6.5 months before onset, the model predicted ophthalmopathy. Researchers found most expanded thyroid clonotypes above 0.001 in blood as well.

The CDR3 regions of TCR beta were amplified from RNA transcripts. HTBI primers were employed in a first-round RT-PCR of the TCR CDR3. MiXCR, run by TCRdb on the multiplex PCR reads, gives a single entry per CDR3 protein. The sample records under 200,000 distinct CDR3 sequences, 9.4% being singletons. Ahead of any ophthalmopathy symptoms, the blood sample was obtained at the first diagnosis of hyperthyroidism. In regard to this clonotype: As yet, its antigen is unknown.

The V gene end was trimmed by 6 bases and the J gene end by 0 bases; junction bases not matched to a gene: 11. This CDR3 comprises 16 residues. Germline-derived CDR1 and CDR2 are DFQATT and SNEGSKA (reference sequence). The sample taken for sequencing was blood. This chain connects TRBV20-1 to TRBJ2-7, with 10 nucleotides matching TRBD1. The TCR was taken from a woman aged 18-29 years with Graves' hyperthyroidism that later progressed to Graves' ophthalmopathy. The CDR3 DNA reads TGCAGTGCCCCGGGGAGGACAGGGGGGAGCTCCTACGAGCAGTACTTC. Protein sequence: CSAPGRTGGSSYEQYF.